The following is a T cell receptor beta chain sequence with its context. This clonotype was observed a few times. Its antigen is currently not known. One base away there is no much larger clone; base qualities are not given. TCR beta CDR3 regions were amplified from RNA transcripts. The first round of RT-PCR for the TCR CDR3 was performed with the HTBI primer set and the Qiagen OneStep RT-PCR kit. The libraries were constructed in a second round of multiplex PCR and then size-selected and purified. Libraries were sequenced paired-end with 100 bp reads on an Illumina HiSeq2000. Per the source publication's procedure: SOAPnuke was used to process the raw data, with reads discarded if the reads contained adapters or uncalled bases, had a mean Phred below 15, or lacked an exact constant-primer or identifier match. High-quality paired reads were merged using COPE v1.2.5, and each unique nucleotide sequence was defined as a clonotype. Clonotypes were aligned to IMGT TRBV, TRBD and TRBJ reference segments using MiTCR v1.1. Analysis was restricted to V-J combinations with a frequency above 0.0001, which covered approximately 99% of repertoires. The TCS score was defined as F50 (clonal expansion) divided by E x V (chaos), with BLOSUM62-based TCRdist calculated between CDR3 peptides within each V-J. Welch's t-statistics and random forest reduced some 510 V-J features to around 14, which were used in a naive Bayes classifier (R e1071). TCRdb reanalyzed the raw reads on its own, using fastp at Q25 for trimming and MiXCR for clone calling, and kept in-frame beta chains. CDR3 protein sequences are deduplicated, and each keeps its most common genes and DNA. The V and J calls here are based on TCRdb, not the publication. The sample has a few hundred thousand distinct CDR3 sequences on record, roughly an eighth of them singletons. Roughly 33% of the sample goes to the ten largest clones.

This sample stems from a study of T cells in Graves' hyperthyroidism and ophthalmopathy (dated by TCRdb to the late 2010s). As for the study more broadly: Peripheral blood was collected at initial diagnosis, before any treatment. The study also compared thyroid tissue and blood T-cell repertoires from about six Graves' hyperthyroidism patients. TCR Vbeta CDR3 sequencing of 130 to 150 peripheral blood samples (43 ophthalmopathy, under 80 hyperthyroidism and around 17 progressor patients) is reported in the paper. Following sampling, methimazole starting at 30 mg daily was given to hyperthyroidism patients, and high-dose intravenous methylprednisolone was given to ophthalmopathy patients. The 100 or so discovery patients were divided at random into training and test sets in a 7:3 ratio. To identify TCR V-J signatures that set the groups apart, the researchers used a discovery cohort of 100 patients, made up of about 44 with Graves' ophthalmopathy and 57 with stable Graves' hyperthyroidism. Prospective prediction of ophthalmopathy was tested in an independent validation cohort of fewer than 20 hyperthyroidism patients and 15 to 17 patients who later progressed to ophthalmopathy. General conclusions and limits of the study: A model built on a 13 V-J signature distinguished ophthalmopathy from stable hyperthyroidism, reaching roughly 88% sensitivity and 81.08% specificity in cross-validation and 80%/75% in testing. In validation, the model predicted progression to ophthalmopathy a median of about 5.9 months before onset, with approximately 70% sensitivity and roughly 79% specificity. Blood samples also contained most of the expanded thyroid clonotypes (frequency above 0.001), which suggests that blood repertoires may reflect thyroid immune responses. Sample size was not statistically predetermined, and investigators were not blinded to group allocation.

Between the V and J ends, shortened by 0 bases and 10 bases respectively, the junction contains 16 bases. The CDR3 numbers 15 residues from cysteine through phenylalanine. Left in the record is the CDR3 DNA by itself, 45 bases read in frame from the first base. The germline V gene encodes CDR1 SGHDN and CDR2 FVKESK. In the ophthalmopathy patients, disease was moderately to severely active, with a Clinical Activity Score of 3 or more, a NOSPECS grade of 4 or more, and a duration of less than 3 months. Any patient with an uncontrolled infection, another autoimmune disease, pregnancy or lactation was excluded. Diagnoses were established on the basis of clinical symptoms, serum thyroxine and TRAb, thyroid ultrasound, and orbital computed tomography. Ficoll-Paque density gradient centrifugation was used to isolate PBMCs from around 10 ml of fresh peripheral blood. Trizol reagent was used to extract total RNA, and RNA quality was then checked on an Agilent 2100 Bioanalyzer.

Sequences were obtained from blood. The chain couples TRBV14 to TRBJ2-1; no D gene call is confident. The receptor comes from a woman aged 40 to 50 with Graves' ophthalmopathy. At the DNA level, the sequence is TGTGCCAGCAGCCAAGATCTTAGGGCCCCCATCGAGCAGTTCTTC. This sequence encodes CASSQDLRAPIEQFF.